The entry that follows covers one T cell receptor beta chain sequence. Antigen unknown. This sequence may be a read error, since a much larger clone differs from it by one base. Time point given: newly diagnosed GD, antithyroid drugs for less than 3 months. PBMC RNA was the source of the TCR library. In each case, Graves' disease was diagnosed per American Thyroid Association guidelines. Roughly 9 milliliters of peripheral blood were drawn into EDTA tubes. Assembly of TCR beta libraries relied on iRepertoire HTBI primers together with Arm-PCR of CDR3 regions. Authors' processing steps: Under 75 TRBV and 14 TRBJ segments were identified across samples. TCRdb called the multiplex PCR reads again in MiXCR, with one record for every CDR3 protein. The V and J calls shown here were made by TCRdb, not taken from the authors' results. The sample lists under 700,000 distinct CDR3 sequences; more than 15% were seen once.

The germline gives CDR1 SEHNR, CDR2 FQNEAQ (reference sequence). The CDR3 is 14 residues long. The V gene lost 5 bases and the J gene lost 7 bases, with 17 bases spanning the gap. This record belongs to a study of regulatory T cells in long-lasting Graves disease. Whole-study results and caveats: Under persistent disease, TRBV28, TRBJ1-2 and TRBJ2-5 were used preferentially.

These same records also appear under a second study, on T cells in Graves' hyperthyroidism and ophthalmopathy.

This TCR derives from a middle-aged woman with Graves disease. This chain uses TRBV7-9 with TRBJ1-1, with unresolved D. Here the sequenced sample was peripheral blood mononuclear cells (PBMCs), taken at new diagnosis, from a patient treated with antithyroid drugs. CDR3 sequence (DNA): TGTGCCAGCAGCCTCCGAGACATGGAAGGTGAAGCTTTCTTT. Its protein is CASSLRDMEGEAFF.